This section outlines one T cell receptor beta chain sequence together with its context. These data originate in a study of blood T cell repertoires in COVID-19. Sequenced by immunoSEQ multiplex PCR; TCRdb stores in-frame clones only, minus some. Here the sample spans over 150,000 clones, roughly 85% being singletons. Sequencing input: peripheral blood. The clonotype originates from a woman aged 55-69 years with COVID-19, enrolled during active disease.

This CDR3 is CSASSGRFDTQYF. CDR3 nucleotides: TGCAGTGCTAGTAGCGGGAGGTTCGATACGCAGTATTTT. V and J are TRBV20-1 and TRBJ2-3, with TRBD2 matching over 10 bases. With V trimmed by 3 bases and J by 6 bases, 3 bases remained unmatched. The CDR3 sequence is 13 residues long. Per the germline V gene, CDR1 is DFQATT and CDR2 is SNEGSKA (reference sequence).